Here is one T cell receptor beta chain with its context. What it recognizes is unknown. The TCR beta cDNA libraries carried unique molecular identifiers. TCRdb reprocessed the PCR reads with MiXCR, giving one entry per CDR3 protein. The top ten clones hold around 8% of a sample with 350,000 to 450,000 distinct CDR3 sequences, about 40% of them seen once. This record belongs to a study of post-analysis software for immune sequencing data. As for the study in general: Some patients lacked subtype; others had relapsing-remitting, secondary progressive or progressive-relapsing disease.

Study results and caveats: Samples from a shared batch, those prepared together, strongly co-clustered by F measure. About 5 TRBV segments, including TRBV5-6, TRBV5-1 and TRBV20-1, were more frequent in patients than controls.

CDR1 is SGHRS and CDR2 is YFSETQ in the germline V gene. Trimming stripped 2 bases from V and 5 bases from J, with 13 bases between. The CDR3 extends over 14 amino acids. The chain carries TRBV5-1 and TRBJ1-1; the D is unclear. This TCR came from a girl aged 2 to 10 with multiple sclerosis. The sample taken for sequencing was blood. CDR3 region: CASSFSTLWTEAFF. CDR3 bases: TGCGCCAGCAGCTTTAGCACGTTGTGGACTGAAGCTTTCTTT. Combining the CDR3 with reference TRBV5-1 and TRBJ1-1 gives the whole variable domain KAGVTQTPRYLIKTRGQQVTLSCSPISGHRSVSWYQQTPGQGLQFLFEYFSETQRNKGNFPGRFSGRQFSNSRSEMNVSTLELGDSALYLCASSFSTLWTEAFFGQGTRLTVV.